The 10 T cell receptor beta chains given below trace back to one sample, sequenced in a study of identical twins. TCRdb redid the calling of the 5' RACE reads with MiXCR, one entry per CDR3 protein. The data contain some 900,000 distinct CDR3 sequences, about 12% of them singletons. These records were also assigned to another study, of yellow fever vaccine responses in identical twins.

The sequenced sample consisted of PBMCs. The source is a woman in her late teens or twenties in good health.

This clonotype was seen ten or more times. The genes are TRBV7-9 and TRBJ2-5, with 8 bases lining up with TRBD1. Germline lookup yields CDR1 SEHNR and CDR2 FQNEAQ (reference sequence). Trimming removed 3 bases from V and 2 bases from J; junction bases left unmatched: 5. The length of the CDR3 is 15 residues. Written as DNA, the CDR3 is TGTGCCAGCAGCTTTGGACAGGGCCTACAAGAGACCCAGTACTTC. The encoded protein is CASSFGQGLQETQYF.

The gene calls are TRBV11-2 and TRBJ2-5; TRBD2 is a possible D gene (5 bases). The germline V gene encodes CDR1 SGHAT and CDR2 FQNNGV. Trimming left V 1 base short and J 3 bases short, with 12 bases between. This CDR3 has 15 residues. In nucleotides, the CDR3 is TGTGCCAGCAGCTTAGTTATCGCGGGCGAAGAGACCCAGTACTTC. Amino acid sequence: CASSLVIAGEETQYF.

This chain uses TRBV14 with TRBJ1-2; D gene ambiguous. Germline V lookup: CDR1 SGHDN, CDR2 FVKESK. V was shortened by 1 base and J by 2 bases, with 11 bases between the two germline ends. This CDR3 has 15 amino acids. The CDR3 region has the DNA TGTGCCAGCAGCCAAGTAATCGGGTGGAACTATGGCTACACCTTC. As protein: CASSQVIGWNYGYTF.

This chain uses TRBV6-1 with TRBJ1-3; D remains ambiguous. The germline V gene encodes CDR1 MNHNS and CDR2 SASEGT. This CDR3 region has 14 residues. With 6 bases removed from V and 4 bases from J, the gap between germline ends came to 13 bases. In nucleotides, the CDR3 is TGTGCCAGCAGCTCGCTGGGAATCGGAAACACCATATATTTT. Amino acids: CASSSLGIGNTIYF.

This clonotype was seen ten or more times. The gene calls are TRBV20-1 and TRBJ2-1; D is possibly TRBD2 (6 bases). Germline-derived CDR1 and CDR2 are DFQATT and SNEGSKA (reference sequence). This CDR3 has 14 amino acids. The V and J ends lost 7 bases and 0 bases respectively, with 13 bases between them. DNA of the CDR3: TGCAGTGTGAGTCGGGAGACCTCCTACAATGAGCAGTTCTTC. It specifies CSVSRETSYNEQFF.

A few counts support this clonotype. The rearrangement joins TRBV5-1 to TRBJ1-2; D is perhaps TRBD1 (5 bases). The length of the CDR3 is 13 residues. CDR1 is SGHRS and CDR2 is YFSETQ in the germline V gene. V dropped 4 bases and J dropped 1 base, with 8 bases sitting between them. DNA for the CDR3: TGCGCCAGCAGCCAGGGCCGTAACTATGGCTACACCTTC. Translation gives CASSQGRNYGYTF. The complete variable domain, with remaining parts taken from reference TRBV5-1 and TRBJ1-2, reads KAGVTQTPRYLIKTRGQQVTLSCSPISGHRSVSWYQQTPGQGLQFLFEYFSETQRNKGNFPGRFSGRQFSNSRSEMNVSTLELGDSALYLCASSQGRNYGYTFGSGTRLTVV.

This clonotype appeared a few times. This chain's CDR3 is CASSDPNNEQFF. The CDR3 DNA reads as TGTGCCAGCAGTGACCCCAACAATGAGCAGTTCTTC. The V call is TRBV6-4, the J call TRBJ2-1; D is undetermined. V lost 2 bases and J lost 5, with 4 bases in between. CDR1 and CDR2 (germline): MRHNA, SNTAGT. This CDR3 comprises 12 residues.

V gene TRBV6-1 combines with J gene TRBJ2-1; no reliable D call. Deletions cut 6 bases from V and 2 bases from J, with 11 bases between. CDR3 length: 14 residues. Germline assignment: CDR1 MNHNS and CDR2 SASEGT. The CDR3 DNA reads as TGTGCCAGCAGCCGGACGTATACCTACAATGAGCAGTTCTTC. This translates into CASSRTYTYNEQFF.

This clonotype was seen only a few times. In DNA, the CDR3 is TGTACGGGTGGCGGGATGTACAATGAGCAGTTCTTC. Residues: CTGGGMYNEQFF. This sequence joins TRBV7-9 and TRBJ2-1; possibly TRBD2 for D (6 bases). Germline V CDR1 and CDR2: SEHNR, FQNEAQ (reference sequence). The CDR3 has 12 residues.

The sample holds many counts of this clonotype. The genes are TRBV12-3 or TRBV12-4 and TRBJ2-7; the D gene is possibly TRBD2 (6 bases). V was pared by 1 base and J by 1 base, with 11 bases between. The CDR3 loop spans 15 amino acids. CDR3 DNA: TGTGCCAGCAGTTTAGTCGGGACTCAGTCCTACGAGCAGTACTTC. Translated: CASSLVGTQSYEQYF.